This passage covers 9 T cell receptor beta chains from one sample sequenced in a study of spatial heterogeneity in lung cancer. MiXCR, applied by TCRdb to the 5' RACE reads, yields one record per CDR3 protein. This table has around 12,000 distinct CDR3 sequences, over 15% appearing once. Time point: sample taken at primary tumor resection. The sequenced material consisted of unsorted whole RNA from tumor, nontumor lung or frozen PBMC. The sample was PBMCs, taken at surgery. The origin of the receptors is a male donor with early-stage non-small cell lung cancer.

This clonotype has a count of ten or more. The chain uses TRBV2 and TRBJ1-5; no clear D. CDR1 is SNHLY and CDR2 is FYNNEI in the germline V gene. CDR3 size: 14 residues. The V and J ends lost 6 bases and 1 base respectively, with 10 bases between them. In DNA, the CDR3 is TGTGCCAGCAGCGGAGATTCAAGCAATCAGCCCCAGCATTTT. This translates into CASSGDSSNQPQHF.

This clonotype was recorded many times. The J gene is TRBJ2-2, the V gene TRBV24-1; no firm D call. V lost 4 bases, J lost 4 bases, and 9 bases lay in between. The CDR3 is 14 amino acids. Germline V gene sequence: CDR1 KGHDR, CDR2 SFDVKD. The CDR3 loop is CATSEQGTTGELFF. CDR3 DNA sequence: TGTGCCACCAGTGAGCAAGGTACCACCGGGGAGCTGTTTTTT.

The chain joins TRBV3-1 to TRBJ2-5; D is unclear. Germline CDR1 and CDR2: LGHDT and YNNKEL (reference sequence). The germline V and J ends were trimmed by 0 bases and 2 bases, with 7 bases remaining between them. The CDR3 runs 14 residues. CDR3 residues: CASSQEGRQETQYF. The CDR3 coding sequence is TGTGCCAGCAGCCAAGAAGGCAGACAAGAGACCCAGTACTTC.

This clonotype was seen repeatedly, ten times or more. The V and J genes are TRBV2 and TRBJ1-6, with 7 bases that match TRBD1. The germline CDR1 and CDR2 sequences are SNHLY and FYNNEI. The junction had 8 bases not matched to a gene; V was cut back by 7 bases and J by 5 bases. CDR3 length: 15 residues. CDR3 loop: CASTPGGTDNSPLHF. Written as DNA, the CDR3 is TGTGCCAGCACCCCCGGAGGGACAGATAATTCACCCCTCCACTTT.

Ten or more counts support this clonotype. V usage is TRBV7-2 and J usage is TRBJ1-1, with 9 nucleotides matching TRBD1. Germline assignment: CDR1 SGHTA and CDR2 FQGNSA. After removal of 4 bases from V and 3 bases from J, the junction contained 6 bases not matched to a gene. The CDR3 has 15 amino acids. Here the CDR3 DNA reads TGTGCCAGCAGCTATTCACAGGGGGCGGACACTGAAGCTTTCTTT. Translated, it gives CASSYSQGADTEAFF.

In its sample, this clonotype is medium-sized. V usage is TRBV7-9 and J usage is TRBJ2-6; possibly TRBD2 for D (5 bases). The CDR3 runs to 18 residues. Between the trimmed V and J ends, which lost 5 bases and 2 bases, there was a span of 19 bases. CDR1 SEHNR and CDR2 FQNEAQ come from the germline V gene (reference sequence). The CDR3 loop reads CASSIKDYRGTGANVLTF. CDR3 nucleotide sequence: TGTGCCAGCAGCATCAAAGACTACCGAGGAACTGGGGCCAACGTCCTGACTTTC.

The chain combines TRBV4-1 with TRBJ2-1; 8 positions agree with TRBD2. From germline, CDR1 is MGHRA and CDR2 YSYEKL. The junction had 14 bases not matched to a gene; V was cut back by 0 bases and J by 7 bases. This CDR3 is 18 amino acids long. CDR3 nucleotide sequence: TGCGCCAGCAGCCAAGATAGGTTCGCGGGAGGTTTAGGAAATGAGCAGTTCTTC. Amino acid sequence: CASSQDRFAGGLGNEQFF.

This clonotype was seen a few times. V is TRBV10-3 and J is TRBJ2-1, with D perhaps TRBD1 (6 bases). V was shortened by 2 bases and J by 0 bases, with 11 bases between the two germline ends. CDR3 length: 16 amino acids. CDR1 ENHRY and CDR2 SYGVKD come from the germline V gene. As DNA, the CDR3 is TGTGCCATCAGTGAGACAGGACAGTACTCCTACAATGAGCAGTTCTTC. Translating it yields CAISETGQYSYNEQFF.

In this sample, this clonotype turned up many times. The J gene is TRBJ2-2, the V gene TRBV5-1, with 8 bases aligning to TRBD2. V lost 5 bases, J lost 6 bases, and 12 bases stayed unmatched. This CDR3 is 16 amino acids long. Germline lookup yields CDR1 SGHRS and CDR2 YFSETQ. CDR3 in amino acids: CASSFHGRVPSGELFF. CDR3 in DNA: TGCGCCAGCAGTTTTCACGGGAGGGTCCCCTCCGGGGAGCTGTTTTTT.